Sequencing of this T cell receptor (beta chain) was carried out in a study of shared clonotypes between healthy human individuals. Study observations and caveats: Of the naive CD4 clonotypes, roughly 5% were shared across a few donors.

The table came from immunoSEQ multiplex PCR; TCRdb's copy has only in-frame clones and leaves some out. The table shows 700,000 to 950,000 clones, with 95% to 97% occurring only once. This CDR3 is built from 15 residues. Looked up from germline, CDR1 is MNHEY and CDR2 is SMNVEV (reference sequence). Unmatched junction bases numbered 2, after V lost 3 bases and J lost 2 bases. Terminally differentiated effector memory CD45RA+ cells were excluded from the naive CD8 cells, which were CD45RO-negative and positively selected for CCR7. All donors were healthy HIV-negative adults lacking recent acute infections or vaccinations. As for this clone: Its antigen is still unknown.

Sequenced: naive CD8+ T cells sorted from blood. This clonotype was obtained from a man aged 25-45 years in good health. J is TRBJ2-1 and V is TRBV27; 9 nucleotides agree with TRBD2. The CDR3 reads CASSLTSGPYNEQFF. The CDR3 coding sequence is TGTGCCAGCAGTTTGACTAGCGGCCCCTACAATGAGCAGTTCTTC.